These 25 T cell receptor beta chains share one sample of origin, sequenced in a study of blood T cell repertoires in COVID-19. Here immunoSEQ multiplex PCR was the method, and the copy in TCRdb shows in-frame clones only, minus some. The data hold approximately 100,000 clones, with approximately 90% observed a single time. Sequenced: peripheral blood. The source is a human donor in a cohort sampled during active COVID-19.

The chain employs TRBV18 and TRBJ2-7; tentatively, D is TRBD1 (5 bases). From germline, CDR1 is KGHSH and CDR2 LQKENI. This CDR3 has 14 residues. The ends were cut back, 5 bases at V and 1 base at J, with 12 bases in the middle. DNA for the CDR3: TGTGCCAGCTCAACACAGGCAGGGTCCTACGAGCAGTACTTC. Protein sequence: CASSTQAGSYEQYF.

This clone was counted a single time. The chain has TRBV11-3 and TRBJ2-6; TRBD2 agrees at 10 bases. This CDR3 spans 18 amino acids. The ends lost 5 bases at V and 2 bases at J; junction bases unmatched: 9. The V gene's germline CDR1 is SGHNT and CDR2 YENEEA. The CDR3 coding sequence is TGTGCCAGCAGCCCTAGCGGGGGTAGAAGGGCTGGGGCCAACGTCCTGACTTTC. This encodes CASSPSGGRRAGANVLTF.

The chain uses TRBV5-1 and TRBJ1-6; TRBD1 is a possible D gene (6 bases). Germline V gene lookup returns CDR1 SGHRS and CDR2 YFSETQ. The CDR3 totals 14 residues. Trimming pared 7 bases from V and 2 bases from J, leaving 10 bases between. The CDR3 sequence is CASPGTPYNSPLHF. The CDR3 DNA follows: TGCGCCAGCCCGGGGACACCCTATAATTCACCCCTCCACTTT.

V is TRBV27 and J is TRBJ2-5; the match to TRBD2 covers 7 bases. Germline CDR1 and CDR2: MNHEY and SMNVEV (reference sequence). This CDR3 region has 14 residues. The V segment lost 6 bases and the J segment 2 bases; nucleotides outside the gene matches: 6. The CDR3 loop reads CASRGTSEQETQYF. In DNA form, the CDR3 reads TGTGCCAGCAGGGGAACTAGCGAGCAAGAGACCCAGTACTTC.

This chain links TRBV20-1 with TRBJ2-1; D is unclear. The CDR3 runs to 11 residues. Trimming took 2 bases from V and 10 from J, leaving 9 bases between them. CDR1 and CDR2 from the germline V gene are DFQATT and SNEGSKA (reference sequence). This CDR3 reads CSARPAREQFF. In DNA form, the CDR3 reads TGCAGTGCTAGACCAGCTAGGGAGCAGTTCTTC.

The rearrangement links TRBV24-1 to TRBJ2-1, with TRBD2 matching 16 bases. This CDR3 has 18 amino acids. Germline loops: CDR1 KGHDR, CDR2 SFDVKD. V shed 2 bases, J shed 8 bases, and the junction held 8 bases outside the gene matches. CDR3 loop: CATSDSPGTSGRADEQFF. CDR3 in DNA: TGTGCCACCAGTGATTCGCCGGGGACTAGCGGGAGGGCGGATGAGCAGTTCTTC.

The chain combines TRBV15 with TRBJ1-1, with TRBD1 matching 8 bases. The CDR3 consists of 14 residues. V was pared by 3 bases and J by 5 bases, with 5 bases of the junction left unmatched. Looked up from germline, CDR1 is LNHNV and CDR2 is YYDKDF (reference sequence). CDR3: CATSRGRGPTEAFF. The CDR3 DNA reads TGTGCCACCAGCAGGGGCAGGGGGCCAACTGAAGCTTTCTTT.

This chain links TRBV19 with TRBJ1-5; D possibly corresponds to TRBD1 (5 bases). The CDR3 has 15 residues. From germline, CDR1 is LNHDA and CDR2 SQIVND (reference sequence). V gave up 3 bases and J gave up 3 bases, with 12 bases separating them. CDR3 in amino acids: CASSIQGGPNQPQHF. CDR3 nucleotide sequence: TGTGCCAGTAGTATTCAGGGAGGCCCCAATCAGCCCCAGCATTTT.

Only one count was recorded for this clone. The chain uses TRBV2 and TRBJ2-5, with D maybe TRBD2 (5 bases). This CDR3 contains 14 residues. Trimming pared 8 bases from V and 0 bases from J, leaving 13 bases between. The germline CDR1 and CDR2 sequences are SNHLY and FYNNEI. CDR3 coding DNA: TGTGCCAGCGGCGCTATGGACTACCAAGAGACCCAGTACTTC. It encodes CASGAMDYQETQYF.

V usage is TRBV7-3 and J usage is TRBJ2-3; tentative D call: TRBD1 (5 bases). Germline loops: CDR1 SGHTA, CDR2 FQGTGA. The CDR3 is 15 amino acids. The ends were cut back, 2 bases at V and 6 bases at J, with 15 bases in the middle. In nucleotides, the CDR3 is TGTGCCAGCAGCTTAGGCGGCAAGCCAGGGGATACGCAGTATTTT. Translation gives CASSLGGKPGDTQYF.

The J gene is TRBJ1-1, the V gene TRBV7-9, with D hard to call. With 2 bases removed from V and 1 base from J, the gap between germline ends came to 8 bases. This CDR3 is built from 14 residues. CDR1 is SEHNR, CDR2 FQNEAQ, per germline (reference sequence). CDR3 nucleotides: TGTGCCAGCAGCTTAAGTACAGCGAACACTGAAGCTTTCTTT. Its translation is CASSLSTANTEAFF.

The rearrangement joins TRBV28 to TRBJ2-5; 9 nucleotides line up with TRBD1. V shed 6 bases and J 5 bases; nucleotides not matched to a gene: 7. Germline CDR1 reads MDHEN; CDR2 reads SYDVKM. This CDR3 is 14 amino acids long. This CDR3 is CASRTGGALETQYF. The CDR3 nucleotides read TGTGCCAGCAGAACAGGGGGCGCTTTGGAGACCCAGTACTTC.

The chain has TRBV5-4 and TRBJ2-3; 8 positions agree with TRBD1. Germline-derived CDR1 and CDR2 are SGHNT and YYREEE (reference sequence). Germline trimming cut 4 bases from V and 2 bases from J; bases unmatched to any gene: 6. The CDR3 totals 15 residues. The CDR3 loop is CASSMDRENTDTQYF. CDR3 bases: TGTGCCAGCAGCATGGACAGGGAAAACACAGATACGCAGTATTTT.

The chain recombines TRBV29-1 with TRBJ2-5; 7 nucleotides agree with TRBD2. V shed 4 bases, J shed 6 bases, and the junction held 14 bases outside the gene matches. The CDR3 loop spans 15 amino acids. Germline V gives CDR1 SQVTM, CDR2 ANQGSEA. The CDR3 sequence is CSVGQRAGPGKTQYF. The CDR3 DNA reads TGCAGCGTTGGCCAACGAGCGGGGCCCGGGAAGACCCAGTACTTC.

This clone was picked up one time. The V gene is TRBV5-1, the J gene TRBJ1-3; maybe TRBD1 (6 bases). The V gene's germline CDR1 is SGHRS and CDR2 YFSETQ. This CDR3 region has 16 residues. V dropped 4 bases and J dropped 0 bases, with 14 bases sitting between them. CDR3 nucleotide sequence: TGCGCCAGCAGCAAACTCCCGACAGGCTCTGGAAACACCATATATTTT. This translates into CASSKLPTGSGNTIYF.

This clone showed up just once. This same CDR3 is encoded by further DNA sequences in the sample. The CDR3 DNA reads as TGTGCCAGCTCACCGGGGGGGGGCTCCTACAATGAGCAGTTCTTC. It yields the protein CASSPGGGSYNEQFF. The chain is built from TRBV18 and TRBJ2-1; 7 bases match TRBD2. Unmatched junction bases numbered 2, after V lost 3 bases and J lost 0 bases. The CDR3 is made up of 15 amino acids. Germline values: CDR1 KGHSH, CDR2 LQKENI.

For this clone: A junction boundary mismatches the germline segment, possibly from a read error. CDR3 amino acids: CASNEAGLYEQYF. The CDR3 DNA sequence: TGTGCCAGCAATGAAGCGGGCCTCTACGAGCAGTACTTC. The chain uses TRBV2 and TRBJ2-7; a possible D gene is TRBD2 (6 bases). The CDR3 is 13 amino acids. Germline V gene data show CDR1 as SNHLY and CDR2 as FYNNEI. The full variable domain, rest sourced from reference TRBV2 and TRBJ2-7, is EPEVTQTPSHQVTQMGQEVILRCVPISNHLYFYWYRQILGQKVEFLVSFYNNEISEKSEIFDDQFSVERPDGSNFTLKIRSTKLEDSAMYFCASNEAGLYEQYFGPGTRLTVT.

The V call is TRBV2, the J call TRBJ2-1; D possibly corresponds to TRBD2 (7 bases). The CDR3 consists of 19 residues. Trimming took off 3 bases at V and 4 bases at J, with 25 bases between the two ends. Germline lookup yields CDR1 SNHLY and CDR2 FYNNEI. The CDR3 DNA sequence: TGTGCCAGCAGTGAGCAGGGGATAGGGGCGGGAGTCCGGTACAATGAGCAGTTCTTC. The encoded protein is CASSEQGIGAGVRYNEQFF.

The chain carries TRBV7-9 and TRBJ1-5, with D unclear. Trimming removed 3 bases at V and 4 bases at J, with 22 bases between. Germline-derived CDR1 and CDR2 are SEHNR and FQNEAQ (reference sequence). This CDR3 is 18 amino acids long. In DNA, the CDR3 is TGTGCCAGCAGCTTCGAGGCAGGCCCCTCGCGAGGGAATCAGCCCCAGCATTTT. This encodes CASSFEAGPSRGNQPQHF.

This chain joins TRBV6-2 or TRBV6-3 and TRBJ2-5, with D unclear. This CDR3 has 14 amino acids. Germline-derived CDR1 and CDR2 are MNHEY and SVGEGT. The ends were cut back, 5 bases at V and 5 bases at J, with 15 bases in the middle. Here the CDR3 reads CASSARPRRETQYF. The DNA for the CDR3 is TGTGCCAGCAGTGCCCGCCCGCGCCGGGAGACCCAGTACTTC.

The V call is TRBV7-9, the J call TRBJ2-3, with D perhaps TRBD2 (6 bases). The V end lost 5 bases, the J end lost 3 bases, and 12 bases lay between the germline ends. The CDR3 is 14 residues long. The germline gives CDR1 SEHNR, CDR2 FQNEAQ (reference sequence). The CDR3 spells CASSHGTLTDTQYF. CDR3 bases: TGTGCCAGCAGCCATGGGACTCTAACAGATACGCAGTATTTT.

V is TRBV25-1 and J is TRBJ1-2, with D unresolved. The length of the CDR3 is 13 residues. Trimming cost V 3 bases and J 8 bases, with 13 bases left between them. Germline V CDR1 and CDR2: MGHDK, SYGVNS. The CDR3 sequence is CASSELVVEGYTF. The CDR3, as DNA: TGTGCCAGCAGTGAGCTAGTAGTTGAAGGCTACACCTTC.

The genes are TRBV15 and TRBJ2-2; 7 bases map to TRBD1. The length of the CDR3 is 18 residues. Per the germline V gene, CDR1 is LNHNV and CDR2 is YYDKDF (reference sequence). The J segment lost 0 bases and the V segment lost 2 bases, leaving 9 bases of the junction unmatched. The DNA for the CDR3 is TGTGCCACCAGCAGATTAGGGTGGACAGGAACGAACACCGGGGAGCTGTTTTTT. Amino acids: CATSRLGWTGTNTGELFF.

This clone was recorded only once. CDR3: CASSLGGQGTEAFF. The DNA of the CDR3 is TGCGCCAGCAGCTTGGGTGGACAGGGGACTGAAGCTTTCTTT. The rearrangement links TRBV5-1 to TRBJ1-1; 9 nucleotides match TRBD1. Per germline, CDR1 SGHRS and CDR2 YFSETQ. Losses at the gene ends were 0 bases for V and 5 bases for J; bases not matched to a gene: 2. This CDR3 is 14 amino acids long. Full variable domain (rest looked up from reference TRBV5-1 and TRBJ1-1): KAGVTQTPRYLIKTRGQQVTLSCSPISGHRSVSWYQQTPGQGLQFLFEYFSETQRNKGNFPGRFSGRQFSNSRSEMNVSTLELGDSALYLCASSLGGQGTEAFFGQGTRLTVV.

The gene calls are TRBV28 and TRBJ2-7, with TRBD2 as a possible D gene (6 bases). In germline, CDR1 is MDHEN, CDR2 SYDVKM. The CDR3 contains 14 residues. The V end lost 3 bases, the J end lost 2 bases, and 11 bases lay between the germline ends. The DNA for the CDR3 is TGTGCCAGCAGTTTTAGGAGGGGACCCTACGAGCAGTACTTC. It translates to CASSFRRGPYEQYF.